This TCR beta chain was obtained from a study of response to subunit inactivated influenza vaccine (dated by TCRdb to 2016 to 2018). General notes on the study: Deep quantitative T cell receptor repertoire profiling was used in the study to track responses to a trivalent subunit inactivated influenza vaccine.

This clonotype has just a few counts. The antigen it binds to is not known. No much larger clone exists at a distance of one base, and base qualities are not known. Receptor amplification or capture employed RT-PCR. The data were produced on an Illumina HiSeq 2500. The public reads were quality trimmed at Q25 with fastp and then assembled into clones with MiXCR by TCRdb, keeping productive beta chains. Identical CDR3 proteins give one entry, which carries the most common genes and DNA. The sample yields almost 250,000 distinct CDR3 sequences; less than 15% were counted once. The ten largest account for 7.5% to 10% of the sample. The paper's findings and limits, for the study overall: It was suggested by the authors that each seasonal influenza vaccination may recruit only a limited number of new T cells.

The germline V gene (reference sequence) sets CDR1 to SGHAT and CDR2 to FQDESV. Trimming accounts for 5 bases at V and 8 bases at J, while the number of junction bases matched to no gene is 12. The CDR3 spans 15 residues, from the cysteine through the phenylalanine. Just CDR3 DNA is preserved here, 45 bases in frame from base 1. This sequence originates from a man over 45 who received an inactivated influenza vaccine. Donor details come from another sample of the same person, matched by shared clones. Recombination joined TRBV11-1 with TRBJ2-1, with 7 bases in between that match TRBD2. The input for sequencing was non-naive T cells sorted from PBMCs, taken 14 to 15 days before vaccination. Read against the paper, the sample's cell subset or site label means: memory T cell fraction. The DNA is TGTGCCAGCAGCCCGACTAGCCACGGCTTGGATGAGCAGTTCTTC. This is translated as CASSPTSHGLDEQFF.